Here is one T cell receptor (beta chain) with its context. Stated time point: newly diagnosed GD, antithyroid drugs for less than 3 months. Extracted PBMC RNA gave rise to the TCR library. The data were obtained in a study of regulatory T cells in long-lasting Graves disease. Study information: New Graves' disease cases had less than 3 months of antithyroid drugs.

Germline V gene sequence: CDR1 DFQATT, CDR2 SNEGSKA (reference sequence). V dropped 0 bases and J dropped 4 bases, with 13 bases sitting between them. The CDR3 length is 14 residues. HTBI primers from iRepertoire and Arm-PCR of CDR3 regions yielded the TCR beta libraries. One entry per CDR3 protein, called by TCRdb with MiXCR from the multiplex PCR reads. This sample has around 470,000 distinct CDR3 sequences; about 14% occur once, and the top ten carry about a sixth. These data were likewise used in another study, on T cells in Graves' hyperthyroidism and ophthalmopathy.

The source of this sequence is a woman aged 45-65 years with Graves disease. The V call is TRBV20-1, the J call TRBJ2-7; D is tentatively TRBD1 or TRBD2 (5 bases each). The input for sequencing was peripheral blood mononuclear cells (PBMCs), taken at new diagnosis, from a patient treated with antithyroid drugs. The CDR3 nucleotides read TGCAGTGCTAGAGATTTGAGGGGCGTTTACGAGCAGTACTTC. Protein sequence: CSARDLRGVYEQYF.